This T cell receptor beta chain was identified in a study of control samples from healthy donors and cancer patients. Profiling relied on immunoSEQ multiplex PCR, and the TCRdb table lists in-frame clones only, not all of them. The data hold some 160,000 clones, with about 94% observed a single time. V lost 1 base and J 5 bases, leaving 6 bases between the germline ends. The germline V gene has CDR1 SGHTA and CDR2 FQGNSA. There are 13 residues in the CDR3. The clonotype originates from a woman in her twenties or thirties in good health. Sequencing was done on a sample of blood. The rearrangement uses TRBV7-2 and TRBJ1-5, with D uncertain. The CDR3, as DNA: TGTGCCAGCAGCTTAGGGGCGGATCAGCCCCAGCATTTT. Residues: CASSLGADQPQHF.